The rows below give T cell receptor beta chains drawn from one sample of a study of beta chain features in type 1 diabetes. The repertoire was sequenced with immunoSEQ multiplex PCR; TCRdb's copy has only in-frame clones and lacks some. The sample includes almost 350,000 clones, 7.5% to 9% seen only once; the top ten take less than 0.5%. Source material: central memory CD4+ T cells from blood. These receptors originate from a woman younger than 30 in good health. Both conserved end residues are part of each CDR3. A D gene is named only where the DNA matches it firmly. Clone sizes are given selectively: once, few, many, or a class where the clone is expanded.

NA,TRBJ2-1,14,TRBV28,TRBD2,CASRAAGGYNEQFF,TGTGCCAGCAGGGCAGCGGGGGGTTACAATGAGCAGTTCTTC
once,TRBJ2-5,14,TRBV5-4,TRBD1,CASSQQGAVETQYF,TGTGCCAGCAGCCAACAGGGGGCCGTAGAGACCCAGTACTTC
NA,TRBJ2-7,13,TRBV10-2,TRBD2,CASTGTSAYEQYF,TGCGCCAGTACCGGGACTAGTGCCTACGAGCAGTACTTC
NA,TRBJ2-5,14,TRBV18,NA,CASSPPSGKETQYF,TGTGCCAGCTCACCACCGTCAGGGAAAGAGACCCAGTACTTC
NA,TRBJ2-7,14,TRBV7-9,NA,CASSLAGLVNEQYF,TGTGCCAGCAGCTTAGCTGGACTGGTCAACGAGCAGTACTTC
few,TRBJ2-3,14,TRBV7-2,TRBD1,CASSYTGVGDTQYF,TGTGCCAGCAGCTATACAGGGGTCGGAGATACGCAGTATTTT
few,TRBJ2-7,15,TRBV6-5,NA,CASSYRPVSSYEQYF,TGTGCCAGCAGTTACCGGCCGGTGAGCTCCTACGAGCAGTACTTC
few,TRBJ1-5,14,TRBV27,NA,CASSLLSGNQPQHF,TGTGCCAGCAGTTTATTGTCAGGCAATCAGCCCCAGCATTTT
few,TRBJ2-5,15,TRBV27,TRBD1,CASSLSRQGGETQYF,TGTGCCAGCAGTTTATCAAGACAGGGGGGAGAGACCCAGTACTTC
NA,TRBJ2-2,16,TRBV4-3,TRBD2,CASSRRLADNTGELFF,TGCGCCAGCAGTCGGAGACTAGCGGATAACACCGGGGAGCTGTTTTTT
few,TRBJ1-1,14,TRBV18,NA,CASSPSPVNTEAFF,TGTGCCAGCTCACCGTCTCCGGTTAACACTGAAGCTTTCTTT
many,TRBJ1-2,14,TRBV28,TRBD1,CATNYRGLGYGYTF,TGTGCCACCAACTACAGGGGGCTGGGCTATGGCTACACCTTC
NA,TRBJ1-4,16,TRBV2,NA,CASSEERPGLNEKLFF,TGTGCCAGCAGTGAAGAGAGGCCAGGACTTAATGAAAAACTATTTTTT
NA,TRBJ2-5,14,TRBV5-4,NA,CASSLATGQETQYF,TGTGCCAGCAGCTTGGCGACAGGCCAAGAGACCCAGTACTTC
NA,TRBJ2-1,16,TRBV6-1,NA,CASSEAGPRWNNEQFF,TGTGCCAGCAGTGAAGCTGGGCCGCGGTGGAACAATGAGCAGTTCTTC
NA,TRBJ2-1,16,TRBV9,NA,CASSLGSGGSYNEQFF,TGTGCCAGCAGCCTAGGATCGGGCGGCTCCTACAATGAGCAGTTCTTC
few,TRBJ1-2,14,TRBV29-1,NA,CSVGQPWGDYGYTF,TGCAGCGTGGGGCAGCCTTGGGGTGACTATGGCTACACCTTC
few,TRBJ2-1,14,TRBV10-3,TRBD2,CAISGLAYYNEQFF,TGTGCCATTTCGGGACTAGCTTACTACAATGAGCAGTTCTTC
few,TRBJ2-1,13,TRBV5-4,NA,CASSWTVYNEQFF,TGTGCCAGCAGTTGGACAGTATACAATGAGCAGTTCTTC
few,TRBJ1-2,16,TRBV28,TRBD1,CASNFRRTGADYGYTF,TGTGCCAGCAACTTTAGAAGGACAGGGGCCGACTATGGCTACACCTTC
few,TRBJ2-3,14,TRBV29-1,NA,CSVDGGPYPDTQYF,TGCAGCGTTGACGGGGGCCCATACCCAGATACGCAGTATTTT
NA,TRBJ2-3,14,TRBV4-1,TRBD1,CASSHGQGADTQYF,TGCGCCAGCAGCCATGGACAGGGGGCGGATACGCAGTATTTT
few,TRBJ2-7,13,TRBV19,TRBD1,CASSETGGYEQYF,TGTGCCAGTAGTGAGACAGGGGGCTACGAGCAGTACTTC
few,TRBJ2-1,16,TRBV28,NA,CASSLTGGTGFDEQFF,TGTGCCAGCAGTTTAACGGGAGGGACAGGGTTTGATGAGCAGTTCTTC
many,TRBJ2-1,15,TRBV2,TRBD1,CASSRGTGGMDEQFF,TGTGCCAGCAGCCGCGGGACAGGGGGAATGGATGAGCAGTTCTTC
few,TRBJ2-7,15,TRBV7-2,TRBD2,CASSLGLAGPYEQYF,TGTGCCAGCAGCTTAGGGCTAGCGGGGCCCTACGAGCAGTACTTC
few,TRBJ2-1,11,TRBV7-2,NA,CASGRLNEQFF,TGTGCCAGCGGACGACTCAATGAGCAGTTCTTC
few,TRBJ2-7,15,TRBV28,NA,CASSPPPGLAYEQYF,TGTGCCAGCAGCCCCCCTCCAGGACTGGCCTACGAGCAGTACTTC
few,TRBJ1-3,14,TRBV7-6,NA,CASSSGHPGNTIYF,TGTGCCAGCAGCTCTGGACATCCTGGAAACACCATATATTTT
NA,TRBJ2-1,15,TRBV5-4,TRBD2,CASSLGGLASDEQFF,TGTGCCAGCAGCTTGGGAGGACTAGCGTCCGATGAGCAGTTCTTC